Below are 5 T cell receptor beta chains sequenced from a single sample in a study of CXCR3-negative and CXCR3-positive naive CD8 T cells. TRB cDNA libraries were made by UMI-labeled 5' RACE. TCRdb re-analyzed the 5' RACE reads; it lists each CDR3 protein once, without DNA. The sample totals around 50,000 distinct CDR3 sequences. Sequencing was carried out using memory CD8+ T cells from blood. These TCRs come from a human donor in good health. Some clones in this sample may be carry-over from other donors' samples.

The rearrangement uses TRBV5-5 and TRBJ1-1. The V gene's germline CDR1 is SGHKS and CDR2 YYEKEE (reference sequence). The CDR3 spans 13 residues. CDR3 sequence reads: CASSSGPNTEAFF. Full variable domain (rest looked up from reference TRBV5-5 and TRBJ1-1): DAGVTQSPTHLIKTRGQQVTLRCSPISGHKSVSWYQQVLGQGPQFIFQYYEKEERGRGNFPDRFSARQFPNYSSELNVNALLLGDSALYLCASSSGPNTEAFFGQGTRLTVV.

This chain connects TRBV7-8 to TRBJ1-5. The CDR3 extends over 14 amino acids. The germline V gene encodes CDR1 SGHVS and CDR2 FQNEAQ. The CDR3 region is CASSLVEDGGPQHF.

The chain links TRBV25-1 to TRBJ1-2. CDR3 length equals 15 residues. Germline V gene lookup returns CDR1 MGHDK and CDR2 SYGVNS. This CDR3 reads CASSDGFGVDYGYTF.

This clonotype is identified as medium-sized from frequency. This chain links TRBV6-5 with TRBJ2-2; TCRdb picks TRBD1, but there is no DNA to check that call. The CDR3 has 14 residues. Per the germline V gene, CDR1 is MNHEY and CDR2 is SVGAGI. The CDR3 protein is CASSDGQTTGELFF.

The chain has TRBV12-3 or TRBV12-4 and TRBJ2-5; TCRdb reports TRBD1, a call that lacks DNA to check it against. The CDR3 totals 15 residues. The CDR3 is CASSPGQWELETQYF.